The 22 T cell receptor beta chains below come from one sample, sequenced in a study of graft-versus-host responses after intestinal transplantation. The protocol was immunoSEQ multiplex PCR, while the TCRdb copy is restricted to in-frame clones and leaves out a portion. The sample has about 93,000 clones; 90% to 95% are singletons. What these receptors recognize is not known. The sequencing here drew on unstimulated CD8+ T cells sorted from spleen or lymph node cells, taken before intestinal transplant. These receptors all come from a human donor who received an intestinal transplant.

The CDR3 DNA sequence: TGTGCCTGGAGCGGTCAAGTCCAAGAGACCCAGTACTTC. It is translated as CAWSGQVQETQYF. This chain joins TRBV30 and TRBJ2-5, with D uncertain. In germline, CDR1 is GTSNPN, CDR2 SVGIG (reference sequence). The CDR3 is made up of 13 amino acids. V lost 3 bases and J 1 base, leaving 9 bases between the germline ends.

The V and J genes are TRBV28 and TRBJ2-7, with D tentatively TRBD2 (5 bases). Trimming took off 3 bases at V and 0 bases at J, with 18 bases between the two ends. The CDR3 consists of 17 residues. Germline assignment: CDR1 MDHEN and CDR2 SYDVKM. CDR3 protein: CASSLGSRENFSYEQYF. The CDR3 nucleotides are TGTGCCAGCAGTTTGGGGAGCCGGGAAAATTTCTCCTACGAGCAGTACTTC.

The chain has TRBV29-1 and TRBJ2-1; TRBD2 aligns across 12 bases. In germline, CDR1 is SQVTM, CDR2 ANQGSEA. CDR3 length equals 14 residues. Germline trimming cut 7 bases from V and 6 bases from J; bases unmatched to any gene: 7. The CDR3 here is CSALGLAGSNEQFF. Written as DNA, the CDR3 is TGCAGCGCCCTGGGACTAGCGGGTTCCAATGAGCAGTTCTTC.

The chain recombines TRBV9 with TRBJ2-3, with D perhaps TRBD2 (6 bases). The CDR3 contains 12 residues. The ends were cut back, 4 bases at V and 6 bases at J, with 9 bases in the middle. CDR1 is SGDLS and CDR2 is YYNGEE in the germline V gene. The CDR3, as DNA: TGTGCCAGCAGCATGGAGGGGGATACGCAGTATTTT. Translation gives CASSMEGDTQYF. The complete variable domain, with remaining parts taken from reference TRBV9 and TRBJ2-3, reads DSGVTQTPKHLITATGQRVTLRCSPRSGDLSVYWYQQSLDQGLQFLIQYYNGEERAKGNILERFSAQQFPDLHSELNLSSLELGDSALYFCASSMEGDTQYFGPGTRLTVL.

The chain combines TRBV4-3 with TRBJ2-1; 13 bases agree with TRBD2. Germline lookup yields CDR1 LGHNA and CDR2 YSLEER. The J segment lost 8 bases and the V segment lost 4 bases, leaving 5 bases of the junction unmatched. The CDR3 is 15 residues long. The CDR3 bases are TGCGCCAGCAGCCCACGGACTAGCGGGGGTGATGAGCAGTTCTTC. Its translation is CASSPRTSGGDEQFF.

CDR3 DNA: TGTGCCAGTAGTCTCAGGACTAGCGGGGGGGATCATGAGCAGTTCTTC. Amino acid sequence: CASSLRTSGGDHEQFF. The chain employs TRBV19 and TRBJ2-1; 15 positions match TRBD2. After removal of 5 bases from V and 8 bases from J, the junction contained 7 bases not matched to a gene. The CDR3 spans 16 residues. Per the germline V gene, CDR1 is LNHDA and CDR2 is SQIVND (reference sequence).

The chain recombines TRBV9 with TRBJ1-2; tentatively, D is TRBD1 (6 bases). Trimming removed 4 bases at V and 0 bases at J, with 19 bases between. The germline V gene encodes CDR1 SGDLS and CDR2 YYNGEE. This CDR3 is 17 amino acids long. The CDR3 bases are TGTGCCAGCAGCACCCGTGAGGGGCAGGGGACTAACTATGGCTACACCTTC. Protein: CASSTREGQGTNYGYTF.

V is TRBV11-3 and J is TRBJ2-1, with unresolved D. Germline V gene sequence: CDR1 SGHNT, CDR2 YENEEA. Trimming removed 6 bases from V and 2 bases from J, with 14 bases in between. The CDR3 length is 15 residues. CDR3 in amino acids: CASSTPGFTYNEQFF. The CDR3 DNA reads as TGTGCCAGCAGTACACCGGGTTTTACCTACAATGAGCAGTTCTTC.

CDR3 sequence (DNA): TGTGCCAGTAGTATTGTAGGGGCCACAGATACGCAGTATTTT. Its translation: CASSIVGATDTQYF. This chain links TRBV19 with TRBJ2-3, with TRBD1 as a possible D gene (5 bases). V was trimmed by 3 bases and J by 2 bases, leaving 9 bases between them. The CDR3 sequence is 14 residues long. The germline CDR1 and CDR2 sequences are LNHDA and SQIVND (reference sequence).

V gene TRBV4-2 combines with J gene TRBJ2-3; 14 bases match TRBD2. Germline V gives CDR1 LGHNA, CDR2 YNFKEQ. J was trimmed by 5 bases and V by 0 bases; bases with no gene match: 1. The CDR3 length is 16 residues. The CDR3 DNA follows: TGTGCCAGCAGCCAAGATGGACTAGCGGGAGGAGATACGCAGTATTTT. Translated, it gives CASSQDGLAGGDTQYF.

The chain recombines TRBV7-7 with TRBJ2-7, with D tentatively TRBD1 (6 bases). The CDR3 sequence is 14 residues long. The V end was cut by 5 bases, the J end by 3 bases, with 14 bases between. The germline gives CDR1 SSHAT, CDR2 FNYEAQ (reference sequence). CDR3 sequence: CASSPRLGHYEQYF. The CDR3, as DNA: TGTGCCAGCAGCCCTCGACTGGGACACTACGAGCAGTACTTC.

The CDR3 DNA follows: TGTGCCAGTAGTATAGGTCCAGGGGGCTGGACAGATACGCAGTATTTT. It translates to CASSIGPGGWTDTQYF. The chain has TRBV19 and TRBJ2-3, with TRBD1 identical over 8 bases. This CDR3 contains 16 residues. The germline V gene has CDR1 LNHDA and CDR2 SQIVND (reference sequence). V lost 1 base, J lost 3 bases, and 6 bases stayed unmatched.

The CDR3 reads CASSLIHAEGYGYTF. The CDR3 DNA reads as TGTGCCAGCAGCTTAATCCACGCAGAGGGCTATGGCTACACCTTC. The chain combines TRBV11-2 with TRBJ1-2; D uncertain. Between the trimmed V and J ends, which lost 2 bases and 4 bases, there was a span of 14 bases. Per germline, CDR1 SGHAT and CDR2 FQNNGV. This CDR3 is built from 15 residues.

The CDR3 DNA reads as TGTGCCAGTAGTCAGGGACTAGTGGCCTACGAGCAGTACTTC. It encodes CASSQGLVAYEQYF. The chain combines TRBV19 with TRBJ2-7; TRBD2 agrees at 8 bases. The CDR3 spans 14 residues. Trimming took 5 bases from V and 2 from J; bases not matched to a gene: 5. Per germline, CDR1 LNHDA and CDR2 SQIVND (reference sequence).

V and J are TRBV7-9 and TRBJ1-1; no clear D. CDR1 and CDR2 (germline): SEHNR, FQNEAQ (reference sequence). With 6 bases removed from V and 6 bases from J, the gap between germline ends came to 11 bases. CDR3 size: 12 residues. The CDR3 loop is CASSYGAAEAFF. The CDR3 region has the DNA TGTGCCAGCAGTTATGGCGCGGCTGAAGCTTTCTTT. Filled out from reference TRBV7-9 and TRBJ1-1, the complete variable domain reads DTGVSQNPRHKITKRGQNVTFRCDPISEHNRLYWYRQTLGQGPEFLTYFQNEAQLEKSRLLSDRFSAERPKGSFSTLEIQRTEQGDSAMYLCASSYGAAEAFFGQGTRLTVV.

The chain links TRBV11-2 to TRBJ2-1, with D uncertain. The CDR3 contains 13 residues. Trimming shortened V by 1 base and J by 5 bases, and 6 bases separated the two germline ends. Per the germline V gene, CDR1 is SGHAT and CDR2 is FQNNGV. CDR3 nucleotide sequence: TGTGCCAGCAGCTTAGGGCTGGACAATGAGCAGTTCTTC. This codes for CASSLGLDNEQFF.

The chain combines TRBV25-1 with TRBJ2-5; D is perhaps TRBD2 (6 bases). Germline values: CDR1 MGHDK, CDR2 SYGVNS. Trimming stripped 3 bases from V and 1 base from J, with 9 bases between. The CDR3 has 14 amino acids. CDR3 in DNA: TGTGCCAGCAGTGATTGGGACTCCCAAGAGACCCAGTACTTC. Amino acids: CASSDWDSQETQYF.

This chain joins TRBV7-8 and TRBJ1-4, with D unresolved. V shed 4 bases and J shed 6 bases, with 18 bases lying between them. The CDR3 covers 16 residues. CDR1 is SGHVS, CDR2 FQNEAQ, per germline. Here the CDR3 reads CASSSTPDSPDEKLFF. The DNA for the CDR3 is TGTGCCAGCAGCTCTACCCCGGACTCACCGGATGAAAAACTGTTTTTT. The full variable domain, its missing parts supplied by reference TRBV7-8 and TRBJ1-4, is GAGVSQSPRYKVAKRGQDVALRCDPISGHVSLFWYQQALGQGPEFLTYFQNEAQLDKSGLPSDRFFAERPEGSVSTLKIQRTQQEDSAVYLCASSSTPDSPDEKLFFGSGTQLSVL.

The V call is TRBV6-5, the J call TRBJ1-2; D possibly corresponds to TRBD1 (5 bases). Germline loops: CDR1 MNHEY, CDR2 SVGAGI. With 0 bases removed from V and 0 bases from J, the gap between germline ends came to 8 bases. This CDR3 region has 15 residues. CDR3 DNA: TGTGCCAGCAGTTACTCCCAGGGTACTAACTATGGCTACACCTTC. Translating gives CASSYSQGTNYGYTF.

The V and J genes are TRBV19 and TRBJ2-7; D unclear. The CDR3 covers 14 residues. Trimming took 1 base from V and 3 from J, leaving 10 bases between them. Germline V gene data show CDR1 as LNHDA and CDR2 as SQIVND (reference sequence). CDR3 nucleotides: TGTGCCAGTAGTATAGCTGGCGGCAACTACGAGCAGTACTTC. Translation: CASSIAGGNYEQYF.

Points on this clone: The same CDR3 arises from other DNA sequences in this sample as well. The chain uses TRBV27 and TRBJ2-7, with D tentatively TRBD2 (5 bases). The germline gives CDR1 MNHEY, CDR2 SMNVEV (reference sequence). With 4 bases removed from V and 0 bases from J, the gap between germline ends came to 7 bases. The CDR3 is made up of 13 amino acids. CDR3 nucleotide sequence: TGTGCCAGCAGTTCCGGGATCTCCTACGAGCAGTACTTC. This gives the protein CASSSGISYEQYF.

The chain uses TRBV19 and TRBJ1-1; D gene uncertain. Germline CDR1 reads LNHDA; CDR2 reads SQIVND (reference sequence). The CDR3 runs to 14 residues. Trimming removed 7 bases at V and 4 bases at J, with 16 bases between. The CDR3 loop reads CASTLWEAGTEAFF. The CDR3 nucleotides read TGTGCCAGTACCCTATGGGAGGCTGGCACTGAAGCTTTCTTT.